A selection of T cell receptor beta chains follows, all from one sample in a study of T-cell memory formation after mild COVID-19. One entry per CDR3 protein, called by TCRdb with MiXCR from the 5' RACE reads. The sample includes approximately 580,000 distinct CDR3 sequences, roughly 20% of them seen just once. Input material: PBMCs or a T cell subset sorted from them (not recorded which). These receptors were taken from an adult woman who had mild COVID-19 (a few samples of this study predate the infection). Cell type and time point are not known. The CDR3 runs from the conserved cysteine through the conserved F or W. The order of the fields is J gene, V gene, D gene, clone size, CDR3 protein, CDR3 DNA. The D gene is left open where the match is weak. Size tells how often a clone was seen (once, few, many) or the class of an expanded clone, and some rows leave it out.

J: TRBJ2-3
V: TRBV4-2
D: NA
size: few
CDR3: CASSQDVVRATQYF
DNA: TGTGCCAGCAGCCAAGATGTGGTACGAGCAACGCAGTATTTT

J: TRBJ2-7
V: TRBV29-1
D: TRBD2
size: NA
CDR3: CSVEGEEIAGSYEQYF
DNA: TGCAGCGTTGAAGGAGAGGAAATAGCGGGTTCCTACGAGCAGTACTTC

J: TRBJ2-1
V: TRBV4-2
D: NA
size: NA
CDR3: CASSQERRENHEQFF
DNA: TGTGCCAGCAGCCAAGAAAGAAGGGAGAACCATGAGCAGTTCTTC

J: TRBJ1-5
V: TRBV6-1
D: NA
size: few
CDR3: CASSPPGRLNQPQHF
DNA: TGTGCCAGCAGTCCTCCGGGCCGCCTAAATCAGCCCCAGCATTTT

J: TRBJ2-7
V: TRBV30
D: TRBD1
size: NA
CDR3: CAWRRDRLYF
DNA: TGTGCCTGGAGGCGGGACAGGCTGTACTTC

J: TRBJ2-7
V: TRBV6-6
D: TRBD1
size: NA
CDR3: CASSYGQGRSYEQYF
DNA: TGTGCCAGCAGTTACGGACAGGGGAGGTCCTACGAGCAGTACTTC

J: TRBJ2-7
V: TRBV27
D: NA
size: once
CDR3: CASRLAYNSYEQYF
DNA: TGTGCCAGCAGATTAGCCTATAACTCCTACGAGCAGTACTTC

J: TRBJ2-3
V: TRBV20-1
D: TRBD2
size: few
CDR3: CSARLAGGPSTDTQYF
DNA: TGCAGTGCTAGACTAGCGGGAGGACCAAGCACAGATACGCAGTATTTT

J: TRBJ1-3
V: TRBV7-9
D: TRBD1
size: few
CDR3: CASSLRTGGVGNTIYF
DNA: TGTGCCAGCAGCTTGCGGACAGGGGGCGTTGGAAACACCATATATTTT

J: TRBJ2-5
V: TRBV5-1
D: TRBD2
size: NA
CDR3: CASSSQTSGGGETQYF
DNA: TGCGCCAGCAGCTCCCAGACTAGCGGGGGAGGGGAGACCCAGTACTTC

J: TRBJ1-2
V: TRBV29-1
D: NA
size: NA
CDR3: CSVVRDYGYTF
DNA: TGCAGCGTTGTCAGGGACTATGGCTACACCTTC

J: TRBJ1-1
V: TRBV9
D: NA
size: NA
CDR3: CASSVASQGNTEAFF
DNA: TGTGCCAGCAGCGTAGCCTCTCAGGGAAACACTGAAGCTTTCTTT

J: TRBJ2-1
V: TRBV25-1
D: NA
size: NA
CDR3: CASSELGSVDNEQFF
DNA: TGTGCCAGCAGTGAACTCGGGAGTGTGGACAATGAGCAGTTCTTC

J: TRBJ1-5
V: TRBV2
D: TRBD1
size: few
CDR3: CASRQGLQPQHF
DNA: TGTGCCAGCAGACAGGGGCTTCAGCCCCAGCATTTT

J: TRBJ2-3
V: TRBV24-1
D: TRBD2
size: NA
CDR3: CATSDASGRTDTQYF
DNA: TGTGCCACCAGTGATGCTAGCGGCCGCACAGATACGCAGTATTTT

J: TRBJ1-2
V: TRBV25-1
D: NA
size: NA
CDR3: CASSPLFVGEYGYTF
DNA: TGTGCCAGCAGCCCGTTATTTGTCGGGGAGTATGGCTACACCTTC

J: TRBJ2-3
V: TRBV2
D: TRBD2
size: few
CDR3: CASTVFLAGSDTQYF
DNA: TGTGCCAGCACTGTATTTCTAGCGGGGTCAGATACGCAGTATTTT

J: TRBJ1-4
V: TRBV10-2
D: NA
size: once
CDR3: CASRDSGGEKLFF
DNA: TGCGCCAGCAGGGACTCCGGGGGCGAAAAACTGTTTTTT

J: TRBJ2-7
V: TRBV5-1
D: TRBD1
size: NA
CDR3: CASSLTGGDQYEQYF
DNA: TGCGCCAGCAGCTTGACAGGGGGCGACCAATACGAGCAGTACTTC

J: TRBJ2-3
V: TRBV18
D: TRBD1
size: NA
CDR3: CASSDSDRGEDTQYF
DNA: TGTGCCAGCTCCGATTCCGACAGGGGGGAAGATACGCAGTATTTT

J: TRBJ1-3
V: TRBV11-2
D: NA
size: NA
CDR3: CASSSMGPGNTIYF
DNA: TGTGCCAGCAGCTCGATGGGGCCGGGAAACACCATATATTTT

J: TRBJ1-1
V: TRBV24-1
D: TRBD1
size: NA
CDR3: CATSTGTGPIVAFF
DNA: TGTGCCACCAGCACCGGGACAGGCCCGATCGTGGCTTTCTTT

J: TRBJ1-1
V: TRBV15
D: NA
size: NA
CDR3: CATSSEKNTEAFF
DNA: TGTGCCACCAGCAGCGAGAAAAACACTGAAGCTTTCTTT

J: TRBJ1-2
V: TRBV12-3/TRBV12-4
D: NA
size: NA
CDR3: CASSSYPNYGYTF
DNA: TGTGCCAGCAGTTCATATCCTAACTATGGCTACACCTTC

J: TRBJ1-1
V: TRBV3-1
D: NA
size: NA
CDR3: CAAGAEAPNTEAFF
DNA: TGTGCCGCCGGGGCAGAGGCACCCAACACTGAAGCTTTCTTT

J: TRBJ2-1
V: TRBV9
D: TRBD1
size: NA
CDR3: CASSEGQNSYNEQFF
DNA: TGTGCCAGCAGCGAGGGACAGAACTCCTACAATGAGCAGTTCTTC

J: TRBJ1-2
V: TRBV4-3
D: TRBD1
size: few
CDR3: CASSPSQGGHYGYTF
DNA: TGCGCCAGCAGTCCGAGCCAGGGGGGGCACTATGGCTACACCTTC

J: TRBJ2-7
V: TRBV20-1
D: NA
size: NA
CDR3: CSASLPDRDYEQYF
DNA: TGCAGTGCTAGCCTCCCTGACCGAGACTACGAGCAGTACTTC

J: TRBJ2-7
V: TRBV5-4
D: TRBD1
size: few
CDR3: CASSSKDRGIYF
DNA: TGTGCCAGCAGCTCGAAGGACAGGGGTATTTACTTC

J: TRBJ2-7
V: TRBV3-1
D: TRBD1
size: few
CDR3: CASSPSGQGFYEQYF
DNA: TGTGCCAGCAGCCCATCCGGACAGGGCTTCTACGAGCAGTACTTC

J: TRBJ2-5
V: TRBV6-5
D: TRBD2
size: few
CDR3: CASRDGGRAQETQYF
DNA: TGTGCCAGCAGAGACGGCGGGAGGGCCCAAGAGACCCAGTACTTC

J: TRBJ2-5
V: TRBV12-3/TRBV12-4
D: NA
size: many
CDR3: CASSLGGGGQETQYF
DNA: TGTGCCAGCAGTTTAGGTGGCGGAGGCCAAGAGACCCAGTACTTC

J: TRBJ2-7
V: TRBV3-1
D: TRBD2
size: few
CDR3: CASSQRVTGTSAPYEQYF
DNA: TGTGCCAGCAGCCAAAGGGTTACCGGGACTAGCGCGCCCTACGAGCAGTACTTC

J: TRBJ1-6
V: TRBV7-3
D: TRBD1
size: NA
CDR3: CASSAGGDSYNSPLHF
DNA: TGTGCCAGCTCAGCAGGGGGGGACTCCTATAATTCACCCCTCCACTTT

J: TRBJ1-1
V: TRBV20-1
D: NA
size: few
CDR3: CSASGRSEAFF
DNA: TGCAGTGCTAGTGGGAGGTCTGAAGCTTTCTTT

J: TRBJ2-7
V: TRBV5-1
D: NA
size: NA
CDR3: CASSSGGSGGREQYF
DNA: TGCGCCAGCAGCTCAGGGGGAAGCGGGGGACGCGAGCAGTACTTC

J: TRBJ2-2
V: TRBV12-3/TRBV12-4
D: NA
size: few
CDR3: CASSFRGYGDTGELFF
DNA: TGTGCCAGCAGTTTTCGGGGGTATGGGGACACCGGGGAGCTGTTTTTT

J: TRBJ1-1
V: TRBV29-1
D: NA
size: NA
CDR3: CSVARDTIREAFF
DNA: TGCAGCGTCGCCCGGGACACAATAAGGGAAGCTTTCTTT

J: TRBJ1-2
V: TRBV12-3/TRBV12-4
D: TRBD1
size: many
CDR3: CASSPGTVYGYTF
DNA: TGTGCCAGCAGCCCGGGGACAGTCTATGGCTACACCTTC

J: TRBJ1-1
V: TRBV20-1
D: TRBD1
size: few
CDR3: CSARDKTGGTEAFF
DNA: TGCAGTGCTAGAGATAAGACAGGGGGCACTGAAGCTTTCTTT

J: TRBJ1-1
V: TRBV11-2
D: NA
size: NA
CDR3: CASSPFDVGTEAFF
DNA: TGTGCCAGCAGCCCGTTCGATGTGGGCACTGAAGCTTTCTTT

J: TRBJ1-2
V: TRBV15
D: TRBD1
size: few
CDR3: CATSRDGYRGLTF
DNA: TGTGCCACCAGCAGAGATGGGTACAGGGGGCTCACCTTC

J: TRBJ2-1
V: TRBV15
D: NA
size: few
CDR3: CATSRVLSSAQTFYNEQFF
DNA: TGTGCCACCAGCAGAGTCCTTTCCTCGGCCCAGACTTTTTACAATGAGCAGTTCTTC

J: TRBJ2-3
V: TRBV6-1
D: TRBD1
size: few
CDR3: CASSRQGAGGTDTQYF
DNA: TGTGCCAGCAGTAGACAGGGGGCGGGTGGCACAGATACGCAGTATTTT

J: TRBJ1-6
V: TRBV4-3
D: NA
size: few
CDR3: CASSPTPDSYNSPLHF
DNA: TGCGCCAGCAGCCCGACTCCGGACAGTTACAATTCACCCCTCCACTTT

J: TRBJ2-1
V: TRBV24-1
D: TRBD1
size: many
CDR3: CATSKLPGQGANEQFF
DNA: TGTGCCACCAGTAAGTTACCGGGACAGGGGGCGAATGAGCAGTTCTTC

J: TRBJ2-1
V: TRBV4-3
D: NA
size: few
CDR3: CASSQDRAYEQFF
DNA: TGCGCCAGCAGCCAAGACAGGGCGTATGAGCAGTTCTTC

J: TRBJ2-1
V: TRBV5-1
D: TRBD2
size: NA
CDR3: CASKMTSGGVNEQFF
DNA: TGCGCCAGCAAGATGACTAGCGGGGGGGTCAATGAGCAGTTCTTC

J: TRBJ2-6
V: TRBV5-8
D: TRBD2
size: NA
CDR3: CASSLRDYSGANVLTF
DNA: TGTGCCAGCAGCTTGAGGGACTACTCTGGGGCCAACGTCCTGACTTTC

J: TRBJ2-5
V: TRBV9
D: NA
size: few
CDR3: CASSVGREETQYF
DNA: TGTGCCAGCAGCGTAGGTCGTGAGGAGACCCAGTACTTC

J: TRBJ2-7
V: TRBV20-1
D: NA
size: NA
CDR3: CSARKVSHYEQYF
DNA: TGCAGTGCTAGAAAGGTCAGCCACTACGAGCAGTACTTC

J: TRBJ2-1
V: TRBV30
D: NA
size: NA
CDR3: CAWNPRGGSYNEQFF
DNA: TGTGCCTGGAACCCTCGAGGGGGGTCCTACAATGAGCAGTTCTTC

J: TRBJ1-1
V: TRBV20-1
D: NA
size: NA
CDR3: CSALQGIEAFF
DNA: TGCAGTGCTCTTCAGGGGATTGAAGCTTTCTTT